This T cell receptor beta chain was identified in a study of human T cells and chemical hapten exposure. Study information: The study traced per-sample TCR yield variation mainly to small differences in pooled library volumes.

This clonotype was seen a handful of times. Its antigen is as yet unknown. Study observations and caveats: With DPC sensitization, TCRs exceeding 1 in 1000 frequency showed no change.

Someone pulled total RNA out of unfractionated whole blood. The library attached unique molecular identifiers to individual cDNA molecules. Authors' methods: Individual samples carried between roughly 23,224 and 750,000 TCRs, with 95,638 as the median. TCRdb ran MiXCR on the reads and lists one entry per CDR3 protein. For this entry, the V and J calls and clone size follow TCRdb and not the study's own pipeline. The sample lists around 300 distinct CDR3 sequences, approximately 54% seen once, with 12% to 15% in the top ten. The germline CDR1 and CDR2 sequences are MDHEN and SYDVKM. The CDR3 totals 15 residues. Trimming stripped 6 bases from V and 0 bases from J, with 14 bases between.

V and J are TRBV28 and TRBJ2-5; D is possibly TRBD1 (6 bases). Sequenced material: whole blood. This TCR was recovered from a human donor who had alopecia or was a healthy volunteer (not recorded which). Some clones in this sample may be carry-over from other donors' samples. This table probably holds off-target reads from a library built for another chain. CDR3 region: CASSRSGTNQETQYF. The CDR3 nucleotides read TGTGCCAGCAGCCGTTCCGGGACAAACCAAGAGACCCAGTACTTC.